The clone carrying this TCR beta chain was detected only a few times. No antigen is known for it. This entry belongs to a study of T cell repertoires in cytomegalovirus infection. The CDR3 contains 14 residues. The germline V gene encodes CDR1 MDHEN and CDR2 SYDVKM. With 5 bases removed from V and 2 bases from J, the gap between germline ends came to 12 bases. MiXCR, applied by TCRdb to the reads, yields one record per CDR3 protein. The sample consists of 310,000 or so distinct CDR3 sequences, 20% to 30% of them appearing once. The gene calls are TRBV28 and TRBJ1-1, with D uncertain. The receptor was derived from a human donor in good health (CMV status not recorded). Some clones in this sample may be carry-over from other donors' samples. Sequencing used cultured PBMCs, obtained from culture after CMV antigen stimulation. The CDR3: CASSPSLRNTEAFF. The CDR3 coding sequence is TGTGCCAGCAGTCCGAGCCTTAGAAACACTGAAGCTTTCTTT.